This T cell receptor (beta chain) appears in the sequencing data of a study of T cell repertoires in cytomegalovirus infection. Turning to this clonotype: Its antigen is as yet unknown.

In TCRdb, the reads were re-called with MiXCR into one record per CDR3 protein. Among 650,000 to 900,000 distinct CDR3 sequences listed, roughly 28% were seen once. This CDR3 contains 16 residues. CDR1 and CDR2 (germline): PRHDT, FYEKMQ (reference sequence). With V trimmed by 4 bases and J by 2 bases, 9 bases remained unmatched. The V gene is TRBV13, the J gene TRBJ2-5, with 8 nucleotides matching TRBD2. The sequence derives from a human donor in good health (CMV status not recorded). Some clones in this sample may be carry-over from other donors' samples. The input for sequencing was cultured CD8+ T cells from PBMCs, taken from culture after CMV antigen stimulation. DNA for the CDR3: TGTGCCAGCAGCTCCATCGGTAGCGGGGAGCAAGAGACCCAGTACTTC. Residues: CASSSIGSGEQETQYF.